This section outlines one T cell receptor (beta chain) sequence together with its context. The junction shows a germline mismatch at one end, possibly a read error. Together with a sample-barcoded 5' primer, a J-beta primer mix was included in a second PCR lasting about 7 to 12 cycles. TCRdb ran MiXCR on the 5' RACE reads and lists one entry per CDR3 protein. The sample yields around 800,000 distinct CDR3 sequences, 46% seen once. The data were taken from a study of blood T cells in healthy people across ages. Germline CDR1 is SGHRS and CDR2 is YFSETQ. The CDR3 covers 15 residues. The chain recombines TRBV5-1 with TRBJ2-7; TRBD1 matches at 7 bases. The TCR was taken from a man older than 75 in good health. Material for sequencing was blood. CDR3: CAGSPGTAWAYGQYF. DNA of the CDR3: TGCGCCGGCAGCCCGGGGACAGCTTGGGCCTACGGGCAGTACTTC.